The clone carrying this T cell receptor beta chain was counted ten times or more. What it binds is not known. The entry originates in a study of T cell repertoires in cytomegalovirus infection. General study points: Frequencies of public TCR beta families were cumulated, and this identified carriers of CMV plus the relevant HLA.

Germline CDR1 and CDR2: MDHEN and SYDVKM. With 5 bases clipped from V and 7 bases from J, the junction kept 18 bases outside the gene matches. The CDR3 covers 18 residues. TCRdb re-called the reads with MiXCR, one entry per CDR3 protein. The data hold fewer than 550,000 distinct CDR3 sequences, with 15% to 20% observed a single time. The receptor was isolated from a human donor in good health (CMV status not recorded). Some clones in this sample may be carry-over from other donors' samples. Material for sequencing was CD8+ T cells from PBMCs. The V and J genes are TRBV28 and TRBJ2-2; 8 bases align to TRBD1. The CDR3 loop is CASSPPIDRGLLYGELFF. The DNA of the CDR3 is TGTGCCAGCAGTCCACCTATAGACAGGGGCCTGCTCTACGGGGAGCTGTTTTTT.